This T cell receptor (beta chain) came from a study of blood T cells in healthy people across ages. Findings of the study overall: Higher diversity and more naive CD4+ cells were features of long-lived donors, compared to aged donors. Roughly linear age-related decline in beta diversity appeared, significant by age 40.

Per germline, CDR1 MDHEN and CDR2 SYDVKM. The V end was cut by 4 bases, the J end by 2 bases, with 12 bases between. The CDR3 loop spans 14 amino acids. Primed by a sample-barcoded 5' primer and a J-beta primer mix, a second PCR proceeded for about 7 to 11 cycles. Every molecule of cDNA carried a tag from a template-switch adaptor with 12 random nucleotides. Each CDR3 protein is one row after TCRdb ran MiXCR on the 5' RACE reads. The table records fewer than 800,000 distinct CDR3 sequences, around 49% of them present only once. In regard to this clonotype: Its antigen is not identified.

Total RNA was isolated from each sample in quantities of at least 5.5 micrograms. Input material: blood. V is TRBV28 and J is TRBJ2-7, with D possibly matching TRBD1 (6 bases). The sequence came from a woman aged 60-75 years in good health. DNA of the CDR3: TGTGCCAGCAGTTGGGGAAACAGGGCCTACGAGCAGTACTTC. It codes for CASSWGNRAYEQYF. Full variable domain (outside the CDR3, taken from reference TRBV28 and TRBJ2-7): DVKVTQSSRYLVKRTGEKVFLECVQDMDHENMFWYRQDPGLGLRLIYFSYDVKMKEKGDIPEGYSVSREKKERFSLILESASTNQTSMYLCASSWGNRAYEQYFGPGTRLTVT.